This TCR beta chain is drawn from a study of cytomegalovirus exposure and HLA in healthy donors. Study conclusions and caveats: For TCR beta chains, V- and J-gene trimming was later linked to a missense DCLRE1C variant.

To note about this clone: The antigen is undetermined. Other DNA sequences in this sample translate to the same CDR3.

PCR amplification relied on 60 Vbeta primers (plus 13 Jbeta primers). Clones were read by immunoSEQ multiplex PCR, and TCRdb kept only the in-frame ones, dropping some. This sample has some 130,000 clones; 77% occur once, and the top ten carry 2% to 2.5%. This CDR3 is built from 14 residues. The V segment lost 5 bases and the J segment 1 base; nucleotides outside the gene matches: 2. Looked up from germline, CDR1 is ENHRY and CDR2 is SYGVKD. Material: PBMCs. This receptor was taken from a man aged 25-45 years in good health and CMV-seronegative. The rearrangement uses TRBV10-3 and TRBJ2-7, with TRBD1 matching 10 bases. In DNA, the CDR3 is TGTGCCATCAGTCCGGGACAGGGGTCCTACGAGCAGTACTTC. The encoded protein is CAISPGQGSYEQYF.